Below are 20 T cell receptor beta chains sequenced from a single sample in a study of PD-1 blockade in classical Hodgkin lymphoma. Here immunoSEQ multiplex PCR was the method, and the copy in TCRdb shows in-frame clones only, minus some. The profile covers some 45,000 clones, with about 77% appearing a single time and around 37% taken by the ten largest. Described time point: cycle 4 day 1 (C4D1), after five to seven weeks of nivolumab. Each patient experienced a relapse that followed autologous stem cell transplantation, and brentuximab vedotin exposure varied. The specimen was peripheral blood mononuclear cells (PBMCs), collected before the fourth cycle of nivolumab. The receptors originated from a human donor with classical Hodgkin lymphoma.

The V call is TRBV6-5, the J call TRBJ1-5; D perhaps matches TRBD1 (6 bases). V lost 0 bases and J lost 2, with 11 bases in between. The length of the CDR3 is 16 residues. Germline CDR1 reads MNHEY; CDR2 reads SVGAGI. DNA of the CDR3: TGTGCCAGCAGTTACTCGAGAAGGGGGGGCAATCAGCCCCAGCATTTT. It is translated as CASSYSRRGGNQPQHF.

V is TRBV5-1 and J is TRBJ2-7; 7 bases are a match to TRBD1. Germline V gene lookup returns CDR1 SGHRS and CDR2 YFSETQ. The CDR3 consists of 13 residues. V lost 2 bases to trimming and J lost 6 bases; unmatched junction nucleotides: 5. In DNA, the CDR3 is TGCGCCAGCAGCTTCGGACAGGCCGGCGAGCAGTACTTC. This codes for CASSFGQAGEQYF.

The genes are TRBV6-5 and TRBJ2-2; possibly TRBD1 for D (6 bases). This CDR3 is built from 16 residues. V lost 2 bases and J 1 base, leaving 11 bases between the germline ends. Germline CDR1 reads MNHEY; CDR2 reads SVGAGI. The CDR3: CASSYAGTKNTGELFF. CDR3 nucleotide sequence: TGTGCCAGCAGTTACGCAGGGACAAAGAACACCGGGGAGCTGTTTTTT.

The V call is TRBV5-4, the J call TRBJ1-2, with TRBD1 matching over 9 bases. Germline loops: CDR1 SGHNT, CDR2 YYREEE (reference sequence). J was trimmed by 3 bases and V by 0 bases; bases with no gene match: 0. There are 14 residues in the CDR3. For the CDR3, the DNA is TGTGCCAGCAGCTTGGGGGACAGGGACTATGGCTACACCTTC. Residues: CASSLGDRDYGYTF.

V is TRBV30 and J is TRBJ2-1; 7 bases line up with TRBD1. The V gene end was trimmed by 2 bases and the J gene end by 7 bases; junction bases not matched to a gene: 11. The germline V gene has CDR1 GTSNPN and CDR2 SVGIG (reference sequence). The CDR3 has 15 residues. The CDR3: CAWSPHRGLANEQFF. The DNA of the CDR3 is TGTGCCTGGAGTCCCCACAGGGGATTAGCGAATGAGCAGTTCTTC.

The chain carries TRBV7-3 and TRBJ2-5; possibly TRBD1 for D (6 bases). This CDR3 is built from 14 residues. Germline V gene sequence: CDR1 SGHTA, CDR2 FQGTGA. With 4 bases removed from V and 1 base from J, the gap between germline ends came to 10 bases. CDR3 bases: TGTGCCAGCAGCTCAGGGGAGCCCCAAGAGACCCAGTACTTC. Translated: CASSSGEPQETQYF.

The rearrangement joins TRBV2 to TRBJ1-4; 7 bases fit TRBD1. CDR3 length: 14 residues. Germline V CDR1 and CDR2: SNHLY, FYNNEI. V shed 6 bases and J 7 bases; nucleotides not matched to a gene: 8. The CDR3 loop is CASSEGAPREKLFF. The DNA for the CDR3 is TGTGCCAGCAGCGAGGGGGCGCCCCGTGAAAAACTGTTTTTT.

This clone was observed a handful of times. This chain connects TRBV9 to TRBJ1-3; D remains unclear. Germline CDR1 SGDLS, CDR2 YYNGEE. The ends were cut back, 4 bases at V and 0 bases at J, with 8 bases in the middle. This CDR3 is 14 amino acids long. As DNA, the CDR3 is TGTGCCAGCAGCCTGGATCTCTCTGGAAACACCATATATTTT. Amino acid sequence: CASSLDLSGNTIYF.

The chain recombines TRBV9 with TRBJ1-5; no definite D call. The CDR3 covers 14 residues. Looked up from germline, CDR1 is SGDLS and CDR2 is YYNGEE. With 2 bases removed from V and 3 bases from J, the gap between germline ends came to 9 bases. The CDR3 sequence is CASSVSGNNQPQHF. The CDR3 DNA sequence: TGTGCCAGCAGCGTCTCAGGAAACAATCAGCCCCAGCATTTT.

The V and J genes are TRBV7-2 and TRBJ1-6, with D perhaps matching TRBD1 (6 bases). V shed 4 bases and J shed 0 bases, with 19 bases lying between them. Germline V CDR1 and CDR2: SGHTA, FQGNSA. This CDR3 spans 19 amino acids. The CDR3 DNA reads as TGTGCCAGCAGCTCCCGCGGGCGGACAGAGAGCTCCTATAATTCACCCCTCCACTTT. Translated, it gives CASSSRGRTESSYNSPLHF.

The J gene is TRBJ1-2, the V gene TRBV28, with a weak D call TRBD1 (5 bases). The CDR3 has 11 residues. The germline V and J ends were trimmed by 10 bases and 3 bases, with 9 bases remaining between them. Germline CDR1 and CDR2: MDHEN and SYDVKM. CDR3 DNA: TGTGCCACCCGGGACCACTATGGCTACACCTTC. This codes for CATRDHYGYTF.

The rearrangement links TRBV11-3 to TRBJ2-2; TRBD2 aligns across 7 bases. The CDR3 length is 14 residues. Trimming cost V 5 bases and J 7 bases; bases outside gene matches: 7. Germline V gene lookup returns CDR1 SGHNT and CDR2 YENEEA. This CDR3 is CASSRPGGNGELFF. CDR3 in DNA: TGTGCCAGCAGCCGACCCGGGGGGAACGGGGAGCTGTTTTTT.

The chain is built from TRBV6-5 and TRBJ2-3; D is undetermined. This CDR3 contains 15 residues. V dropped 0 bases and J dropped 1 base, with 8 bases sitting between them. Germline assignment: CDR1 MNHEY and CDR2 SVGAGI. CDR3 sequence: CASSYSTPGTDTQYF. The CDR3 DNA reads as TGTGCCAGCAGTTACTCTACGCCAGGCACAGATACGCAGTATTTT.

This chain joins TRBV10-3 and TRBJ1-1, with D perhaps TRBD1 (5 bases). The V gene's germline CDR1 is ENHRY and CDR2 SYGVKD. Trimming left V 7 bases short and J 3 bases short, with 18 bases between. The CDR3 has 15 amino acids. In nucleotides, the CDR3 is TGTGCCATCACCCCGACAGCGTCAAGGTACACTGAAGCTTTCTTT. It encodes CAITPTASRYTEAFF.

This clone occurred a few times. This chain uses TRBV19 with TRBJ1-1; the match to TRBD1 covers 9 bases. V trimming: 5 bases; J trimming: 1 base; junction bases outside the gene matches: 5. CDR1 and CDR2 (germline): LNHDA, SQIVND (reference sequence). The CDR3 sequence is 15 residues long. The CDR3 reads CASSAMTGGNTEAFF. In nucleotides, the CDR3 is TGTGCCAGTAGTGCCATGACAGGGGGGAACACTGAAGCTTTCTTT.

The rearrangement joins TRBV6-4 to TRBJ2-4; D tentatively reads TRBD1 or TRBD2 (5 bases each). Germline V gives CDR1 MRHNA, CDR2 SNTAGT. V was cut by 6 bases and J by 3 bases, with 12 bases left in between. The CDR3 runs to 14 residues. The CDR3 nucleotides are TGTGCCAGCAGCAGGGACGGAGGCAAAAACATTCAGTACTTC. Amino acids: CASSRDGGKNIQYF.

This chain connects TRBV10-3 to TRBJ1-2; D gene unclear. The length of the CDR3 is 12 residues. V dropped 4 bases and J dropped 6 bases, with 9 bases sitting between them. CDR1 is ENHRY and CDR2 is SYGVKD in the germline V gene. CDR3 nucleotides: TGTGCCATCAGTGCGGCGGACGATGGCTACACCTTC. Amino acids: CAISAADDGYTF.

The V call is TRBV5-4, the J call TRBJ1-5; D might be TRBD1 (5 bases). The CDR3 covers 15 residues. Per the germline V gene, CDR1 is SGHNT and CDR2 is YYREEE (reference sequence). The germline V and J ends were trimmed by 3 bases and 6 bases, with 16 bases remaining between them. The CDR3 loop is CASSSGDAEGQPQHF. CDR3 in DNA: TGTGCCAGCAGCTCTGGGGACGCCGAGGGTCAGCCCCAGCATTTT.

The chain combines TRBV4-3 with TRBJ2-7; D is undetermined. Trimming cost V 4 bases and J 0 bases, with 10 bases left between them. The CDR3 loop spans 14 amino acids. Germline values: CDR1 LGHNA, CDR2 YSLEER. The CDR3 nucleotides are TGCGCCAGCAGCCCCCGGGTAAGCTCCTACGAGCAGTACTTC. Protein sequence: CASSPRVSSYEQYF.

This clone has a single count. The rearrangement links TRBV7-2 to TRBJ2-1; possible D gene TRBD2, 6 bases. This CDR3 region has 14 residues. The V end lost 5 bases, the J end lost 10 bases, and 18 bases lay between the germline ends. CDR1 is SGHTA, CDR2 FQGNSA, per germline. The CDR3 sequence: CASSLLTGAGEQFF. The CDR3 DNA reads TGTGCCAGCAGCCTTCTTACTGGGGCGGGGGAGCAGTTCTTC.